This T cell receptor beta chain emerged from a study of T cells expressing NK-cell markers. Overall study: Sorted CD3+CD56-NKG2C+, CD3+CD56+NKG2C+ and CD3+CD56+NKG2C- T cells supplied the TCR beta repertoires.

TCRdb reprocessed the 5' RACE reads and keeps a single row for each CDR3 protein, giving no DNA. The sample data list some 390,000 distinct CDR3 sequences. CDR3 length equals 15 residues. Germline V gives CDR1 SGHTA, CDR2 FQGTGA. Details on this clonotype: The antigen is undetermined.

The study's findings and limits: The CD3+CD56-NKG2C+ fraction of a few donors was likewise dominated by these clonotypes.

Sequences were obtained from blood T cells: a sorted CD56 or NKG2C T cell subset, CD4+ or CD8+ T cells, or bulk PBMC T cells (not recorded which). The receptor was isolated from a woman aged 45 to 65 in good health. The rearrangement links TRBV7-3 to TRBJ2-4; the TCRdb D gene call, TRBD1, has no DNA to confirm it. The chain's CDR3 is CASSLTGEVENIQYF.